This T cell receptor beta chain was captured by sequencing in a study of CD8 T cells in Susac syndrome. General study findings and limits: The authors acknowledged that their TCR sequencing and HLA analysis involved a relatively small number of individuals.

A quantity of roughly 0.5 to 1 ug RNA underwent reverse transcription using random hexamers. The TCR beta CDR3 was amplified by immunoSEQ multiplex PCR across 54 Vbeta, 13 Jbeta. From the immunoSEQ multiplex PCR reads, TCRdb called clonotypes with MiXCR, one entry per CDR3 protein. In the table there are over 150,000 distinct CDR3 sequences, about 96% of which are singletons. Points on this clonotype: What it binds is unknown.

This CDR3 region has 17 residues. From germline, CDR1 is SGDLS and CDR2 YYNGEE. After removal of 0 bases from V and 4 bases from J, the junction contained 7 bases not matched to a gene. The study sequenced TCR beta in blood CD8+ and CD4+ T cells. The sample taken for sequencing was CD4+ T cells from PBMCs. This receptor was obtained from a human donor with multiple sclerosis. J is TRBJ2-1 and V is TRBV9, with 10 nucleotides matching TRBD2. This CDR3 reads CASSVDDGLAVYNEQFF. For the CDR3, the DNA is TGTGCCAGCAGCGTAGACGACGGACTAGCGGTTTACAATGAGCAGTTCTTC.